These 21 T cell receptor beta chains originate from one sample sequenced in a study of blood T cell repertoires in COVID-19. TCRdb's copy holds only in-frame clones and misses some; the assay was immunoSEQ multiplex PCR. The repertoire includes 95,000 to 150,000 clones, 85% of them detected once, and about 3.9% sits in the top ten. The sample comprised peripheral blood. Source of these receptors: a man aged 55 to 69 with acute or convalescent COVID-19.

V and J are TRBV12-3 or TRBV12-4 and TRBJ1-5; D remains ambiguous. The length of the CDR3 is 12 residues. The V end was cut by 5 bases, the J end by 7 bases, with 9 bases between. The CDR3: CASSRARQPQHF. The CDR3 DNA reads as TGTGCCAGCAGTCGAGCTCGGCAGCCCCAGCATTTT.

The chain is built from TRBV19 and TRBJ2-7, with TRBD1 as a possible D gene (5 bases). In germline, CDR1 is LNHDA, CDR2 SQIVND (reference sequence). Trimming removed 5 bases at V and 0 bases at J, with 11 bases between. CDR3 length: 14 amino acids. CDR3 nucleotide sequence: TGTGCCAGTAGTTGGAGACAGTCCTCCTACGAGCAGTACTTC. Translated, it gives CASSWRQSSYEQYF.

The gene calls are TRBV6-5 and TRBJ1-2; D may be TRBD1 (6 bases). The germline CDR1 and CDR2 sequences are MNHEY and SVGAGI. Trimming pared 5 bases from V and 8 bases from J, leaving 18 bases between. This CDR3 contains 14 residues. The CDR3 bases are TGTGCCAGCAGTCGGATCAGGGGTCCCCTCGGCTACACCTTC. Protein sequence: CASSRIRGPLGYTF.

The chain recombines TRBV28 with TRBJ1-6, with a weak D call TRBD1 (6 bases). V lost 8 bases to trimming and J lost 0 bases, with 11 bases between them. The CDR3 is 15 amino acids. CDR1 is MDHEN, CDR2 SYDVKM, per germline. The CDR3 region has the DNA TGTGCCAGCCAGGGGATGAGCTCCTATAATTCACCCCTCCACTTT. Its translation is CASQGMSSYNSPLHF. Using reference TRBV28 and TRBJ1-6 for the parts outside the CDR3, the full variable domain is DVKVTQSSRYLVKRTGEKVFLECVQDMDHENMFWYRQDPGLGLRLIYFSYDVKMKEKGDIPEGYSVSREKKERFSLILESASTNQTSMYLCASQGMSSYNSPLHFGNGTRLTVT.

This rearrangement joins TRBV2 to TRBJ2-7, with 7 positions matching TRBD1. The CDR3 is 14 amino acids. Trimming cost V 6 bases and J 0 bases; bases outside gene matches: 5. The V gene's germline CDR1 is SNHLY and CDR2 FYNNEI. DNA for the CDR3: TGTGCCAGCAGGGACAGGCCGCTCTCCTACGAGCAGTACTTC. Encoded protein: CASRDRPLSYEQYF.

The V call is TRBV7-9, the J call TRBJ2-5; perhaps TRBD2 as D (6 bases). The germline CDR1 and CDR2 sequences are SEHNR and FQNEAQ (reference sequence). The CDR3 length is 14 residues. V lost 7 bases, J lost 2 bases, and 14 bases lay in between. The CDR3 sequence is CASKEGNIQETQYF. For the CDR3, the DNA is TGTGCCAGCAAGGAGGGGAACATTCAAGAGACCCAGTACTTC.

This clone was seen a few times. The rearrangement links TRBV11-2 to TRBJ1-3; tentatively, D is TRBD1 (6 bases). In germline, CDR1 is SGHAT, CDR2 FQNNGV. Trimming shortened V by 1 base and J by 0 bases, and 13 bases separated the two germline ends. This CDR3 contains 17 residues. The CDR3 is CASSLGRRGGSGNTIYF. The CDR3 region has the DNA TGTGCCAGCAGCTTAGGGCGCAGGGGCGGCTCTGGAAACACCATATATTTT.

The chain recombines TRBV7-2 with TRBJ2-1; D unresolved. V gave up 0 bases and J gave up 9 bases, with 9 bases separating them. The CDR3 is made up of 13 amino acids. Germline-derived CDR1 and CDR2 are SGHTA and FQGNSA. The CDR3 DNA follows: TGTGCCAGCAGCTTAGCCGGGTACGGTGAGCAGTTCTTC. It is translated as CASSLAGYGEQFF.

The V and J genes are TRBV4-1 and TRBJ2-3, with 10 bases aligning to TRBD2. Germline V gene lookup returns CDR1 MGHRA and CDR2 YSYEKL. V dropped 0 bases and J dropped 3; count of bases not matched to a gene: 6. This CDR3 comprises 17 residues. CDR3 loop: CASSQDESGRGTDTQYF. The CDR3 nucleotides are TGCGCCAGCAGCCAAGATGAGAGCGGGAGGGGGACAGATACGCAGTATTTT.

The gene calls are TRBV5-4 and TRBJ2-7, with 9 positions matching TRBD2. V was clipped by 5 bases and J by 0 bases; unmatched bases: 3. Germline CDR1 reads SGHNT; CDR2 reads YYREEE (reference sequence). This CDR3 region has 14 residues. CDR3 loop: CASSPTSGSYEQYF. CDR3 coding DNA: TGTGCCAGCAGTCCGACTAGCGGCTCCTACGAGCAGTACTTC.

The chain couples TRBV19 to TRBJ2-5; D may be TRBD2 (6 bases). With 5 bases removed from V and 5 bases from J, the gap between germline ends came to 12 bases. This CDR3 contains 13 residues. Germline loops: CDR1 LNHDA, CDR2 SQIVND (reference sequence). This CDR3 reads CASSSEGRETQYF. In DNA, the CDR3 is TGTGCCAGTAGTTCGGAGGGGAGGGAGACCCAGTACTTC.

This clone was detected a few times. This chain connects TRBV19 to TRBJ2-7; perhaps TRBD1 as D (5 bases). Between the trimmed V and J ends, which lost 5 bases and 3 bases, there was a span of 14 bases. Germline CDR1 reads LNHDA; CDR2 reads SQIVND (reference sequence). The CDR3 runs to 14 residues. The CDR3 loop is CASSARTSYYEQYF. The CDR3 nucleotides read TGTGCCAGTAGTGCCCGGACATCTTACTACGAGCAGTACTTC.

The CDR3: CAISGDPTGFIAEAFF. Here the CDR3 DNA reads TGTGCCATCAGTGGGGATCCGACAGGGTTTATCGCTGAAGCTTTCTTT. The chain links TRBV10-3 to TRBJ1-1; 7 bases agree with TRBD1. Trimming removed 4 bases from V and 6 bases from J; junction bases left unmatched: 14. The CDR3 is 16 residues long. Germline CDR1 ENHRY, CDR2 SYGVKD.

CDR3 residues: CASSGTTYEQYF. CDR3 nucleotides: TGTGCCAGCAGCGGGACTACCTACGAGCAGTACTTC. The chain joins TRBV6-6 to TRBJ2-7; 7 bases are shared with TRBD2. Trimming at V came to 6 bases and at J to 2 bases, leaving 1 base not matched to a gene. This CDR3 contains 12 residues. CDR1 is MNHNY and CDR2 is SVGAGI in the germline V gene (reference sequence).

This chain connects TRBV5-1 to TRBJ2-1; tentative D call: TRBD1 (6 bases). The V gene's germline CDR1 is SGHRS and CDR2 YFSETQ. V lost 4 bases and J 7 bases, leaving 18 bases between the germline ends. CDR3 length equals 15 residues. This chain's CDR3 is CASSVPQGPRNEQFF. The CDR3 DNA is TGCGCCAGCAGCGTCCCACAGGGTCCGAGGAATGAGCAGTTCTTC.

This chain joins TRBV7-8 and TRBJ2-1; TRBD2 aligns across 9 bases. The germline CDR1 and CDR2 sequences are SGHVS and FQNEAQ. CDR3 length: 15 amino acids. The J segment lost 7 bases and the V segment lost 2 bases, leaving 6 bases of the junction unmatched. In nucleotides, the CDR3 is TGTGCCAGCAGCTTAATGCCTAGCGGGAAGAATGAGCAGTTCTTC. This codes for CASSLMPSGKNEQFF. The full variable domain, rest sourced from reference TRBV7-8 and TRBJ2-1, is GAGVSQSPRYKVAKRGQDVALRCDPISGHVSLFWYQQALGQGPEFLTYFQNEAQLDKSGLPSDRFFAERPEGSVSTLKIQRTQQEDSAVYLCASSLMPSGKNEQFFGPGTRLTVL.

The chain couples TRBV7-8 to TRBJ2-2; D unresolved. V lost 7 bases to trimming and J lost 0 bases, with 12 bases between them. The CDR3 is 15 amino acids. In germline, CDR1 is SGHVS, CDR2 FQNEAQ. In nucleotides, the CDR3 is TGTGCCAGCACCCCCAACGCAGCGAACACCGGGGAGCTGTTTTTT. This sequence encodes CASTPNAANTGELFF.

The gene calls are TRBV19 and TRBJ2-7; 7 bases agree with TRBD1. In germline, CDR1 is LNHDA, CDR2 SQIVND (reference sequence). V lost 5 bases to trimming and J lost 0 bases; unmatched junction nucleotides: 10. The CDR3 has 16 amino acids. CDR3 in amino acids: CASSANWDSDSYEQYF. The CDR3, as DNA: TGTGCCAGTAGTGCTAACTGGGACAGTGACTCCTACGAGCAGTACTTC.

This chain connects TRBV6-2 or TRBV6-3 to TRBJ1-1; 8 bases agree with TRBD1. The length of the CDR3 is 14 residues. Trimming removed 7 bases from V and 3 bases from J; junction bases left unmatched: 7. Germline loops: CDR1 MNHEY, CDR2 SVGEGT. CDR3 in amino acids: CASTPGGAYTEAFF. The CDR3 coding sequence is TGTGCCAGCACCCCAGGGGGCGCGTACACTGAAGCTTTCTTT.

The CDR3 DNA reads TGTGCCAGCAGCTTAGGACTAGCGGGAGTAGTCGAGCAGTACTTC. Its translation is CASSLGLAGVVEQYF. The V and J genes are TRBV11-1 and TRBJ2-7; 12 bases agree with TRBD2. The CDR3 contains 15 residues. V shed 1 base, J shed 6 bases, and the junction held 4 bases outside the gene matches. Germline loops: CDR1 SGHAT, CDR2 FQDESV (reference sequence).

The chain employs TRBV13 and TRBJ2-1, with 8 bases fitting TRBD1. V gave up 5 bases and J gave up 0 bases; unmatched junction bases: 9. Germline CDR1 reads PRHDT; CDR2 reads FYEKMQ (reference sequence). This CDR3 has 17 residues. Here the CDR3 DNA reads TGTGCCAGCAGCCCCAGGACAGGGCTTAGCTCCTACAATGAGCAGTTCTTC. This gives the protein CASSPRTGLSSYNEQFF.